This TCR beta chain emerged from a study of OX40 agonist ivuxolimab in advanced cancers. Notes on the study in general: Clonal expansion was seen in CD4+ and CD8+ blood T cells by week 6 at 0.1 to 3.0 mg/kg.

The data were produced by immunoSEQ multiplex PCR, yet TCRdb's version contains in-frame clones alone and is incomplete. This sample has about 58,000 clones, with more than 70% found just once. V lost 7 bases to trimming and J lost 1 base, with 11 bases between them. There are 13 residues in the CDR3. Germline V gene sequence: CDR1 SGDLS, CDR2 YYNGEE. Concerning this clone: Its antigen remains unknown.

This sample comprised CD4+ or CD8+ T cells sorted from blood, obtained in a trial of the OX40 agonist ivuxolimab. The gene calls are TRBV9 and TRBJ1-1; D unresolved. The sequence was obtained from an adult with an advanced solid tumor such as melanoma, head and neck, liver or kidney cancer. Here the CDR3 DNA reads TGTGCCAGCGGCAGCCGACAGAACACTGAAGCTTTCTTT. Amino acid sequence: CASGSRQNTEAFF.